These 7 T cell receptor beta chains were all obtained from the same sample, sequenced in a study of T cell repertoires in cytomegalovirus infection. The antigens for these receptors are not known. MiXCR, run by TCRdb on the reads, gives a single entry per CDR3 protein. Of about 770,000 distinct CDR3 sequences detected, 25% to 30% appear once; the ten largest clones hold about an eighth. Sequenced here: cultured CD8+ T cells from PBMCs, sampled from culture after CMV antigen stimulation. These receptors were taken from a human donor in good health (CMV status not recorded). Some clones in this sample may be carry-over from other donors' samples.

This clonotype was found many times. This sequence joins TRBV7-6 and TRBJ2-5; 11 nucleotides agree with TRBD2. J gave up 0 bases and V 2 bases, and 2 bases lay outside the gene matches. The germline V gene encodes CDR1 SGHVS and CDR2 FNYEAQ. The CDR3 covers 16 residues. In DNA, the CDR3 is TGTGCCAGCAGCTTACTAGCGGGGGGTTACCAAGAGACCCAGTACTTC. Protein sequence: CASSLLAGGYQETQYF.

As regards this clonotype: A much more abundant neighbour one base away suggests this may be a read error. The chain is built from TRBV7-9 and TRBJ1-1, with 8 bases identical to TRBD1. Trimming cost V 4 bases and J 3 bases; bases outside gene matches: 10. The germline gives CDR1 SEHNR, CDR2 FQNEAQ (reference sequence). The CDR3 loop spans 16 amino acids. In nucleotides, the CDR3 is TGTGCCAGCAGCTATGGACAGGGAGGGGCCGACACTGAAGCTTTCTTT. Translation gives CASSYGQGGADTEAFF.

This clonotype was found a few times. CDR3 nucleotide sequence: TGCGCCAGCAGTGAGTTGTTACGCAATGAGCAGTTCTTC. Protein: CASSELLRNEQFF. The genes are TRBV10-2 and TRBJ2-1; D not resolved. CDR3 length: 13 residues. Germline-derived CDR1 and CDR2 are WSHSY and SAAADI. The V gene lost 1 base and the J gene lost 6 bases, with 7 bases spanning the gap.

This clonotype showed up just a few times. The chain recombines TRBV10-3 with TRBJ1-5; D gene unclear. The length of the CDR3 is 13 residues. Germline V gives CDR1 ENHRY, CDR2 SYGVKD. Trimming took off 3 bases at V and 0 bases at J, with 3 bases between the two ends. CDR3 in DNA: TGTGCCATCAGTGAAGATAGCAATCAGCCCCAGCATTTT. It is translated as CAISEDSNQPQHF.

This clonotype appeared a few times. CDR3 amino acids: CASSLKGLINTEAFF. CDR3 nucleotides: TGTGCCAGCAGCTTAAAGGGACTGATAAACACTGAAGCTTTCTTT. The chain recombines TRBV7-9 with TRBJ1-1; D possibly corresponds to TRBD1 (5 bases). The CDR3 extends over 15 amino acids. Germline values: CDR1 SEHNR, CDR2 FQNEAQ (reference sequence). V lost 2 bases and J 2 bases, leaving 12 bases between the germline ends.

This clonotype occurred a few times. The chain combines TRBV5-4 with TRBJ2-7, with D possibly being TRBD1 (5 bases). CDR1 is SGHNT, CDR2 YYREEE, per germline (reference sequence). V shed 1 base and J shed 2 bases, with 7 bases lying between them. This CDR3 has 13 amino acids. This CDR3 reads CASSLSGTYEQYV. DNA for the CDR3: TGTGCCAGCAGCTTGTCAGGGACCTACGAGCAGTACGTC.

The chain links TRBV6-1 to TRBJ2-7; unclear D gene. Germline V gene lookup returns CDR1 MNHNS and CDR2 SASEGT. V was clipped by 1 base and J by 1 base, with 8 bases between them. The CDR3 is 14 residues long. The CDR3 loop reads CASSEVGISYEQYV. The CDR3 DNA sequence: TGTGCCAGCAGTGAAGTGGGCATATCCTACGAGCAGTACGTC.